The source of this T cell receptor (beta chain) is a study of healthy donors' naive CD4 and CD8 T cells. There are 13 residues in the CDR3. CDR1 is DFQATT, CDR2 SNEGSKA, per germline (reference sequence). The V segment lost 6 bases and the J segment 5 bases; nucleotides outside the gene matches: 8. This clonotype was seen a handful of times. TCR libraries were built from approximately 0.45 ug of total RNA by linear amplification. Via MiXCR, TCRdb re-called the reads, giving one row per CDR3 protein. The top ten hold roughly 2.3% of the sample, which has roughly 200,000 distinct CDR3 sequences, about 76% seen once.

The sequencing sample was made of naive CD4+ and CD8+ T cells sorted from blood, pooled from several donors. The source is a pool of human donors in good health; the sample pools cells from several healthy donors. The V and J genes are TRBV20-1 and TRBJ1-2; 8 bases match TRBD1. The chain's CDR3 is CSATGQGGYGYTF. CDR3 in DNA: TGCAGTGCAACTGGACAGGGAGGATATGGCTACACCTTC.